Listed here are 20 T cell receptor beta chains from one sample, sequenced in a study of blood T cell repertoires in COVID-19. Clones were sequenced by immunoSEQ multiplex PCR, and TCRdb holds only the in-frame ones, with some missing. The sample carries about 320,000 clones, around 90% recorded once. The sample taken for sequencing was PBMCs or T cells enriched from blood (not recorded which). Receptors were obtained from a man aged 55 to 70 who had recovered from COVID-19.

The chain has TRBV13 and TRBJ1-4; D is undetermined. Trimming took off 0 bases at V and 3 bases at J, with 5 bases between the two ends. Germline V lookup: CDR1 PRHDT, CDR2 FYEKMQ (reference sequence). This CDR3 has 14 residues. DNA for the CDR3: TGTGCCAGCAGCTTAGGTACAGCTAATGAAAAACTGTTTTTT. Translated: CASSLGTANEKLFF.

The chain has TRBV19 and TRBJ1-2, with 8 bases identical to TRBD1. The V and J ends lost 5 bases and 2 bases, in that order; junction bases with no gene match: 4. Per the germline V gene, CDR1 is LNHDA and CDR2 is SQIVND (reference sequence). This CDR3 region has 14 residues. The chain's CDR3 is CASSVRQGNYGYTF. CDR3 sequence (DNA): TGTGCCAGTAGTGTTAGACAGGGGAACTATGGCTACACCTTC. The whole variable domain, filled in from reference TRBV19 and TRBJ1-2, reads DGGITQSPKYLFRKEGQNVTLSCEQNLNHDAMYWYRQDPGQGLRLIYYSQIVNDFQKGDIAEGYSVSREKKESFPLTVTSAQKNPTAFYLCASSVRQGNYGYTFGSGTRLTVV.

CDR3 DNA sequence: TGCAGCGCCATCCCCGACAGGGTGGGAGAAAAACTGTTTTTT. Protein sequence: CSAIPDRVGEKLFF. The chain carries TRBV29-1 and TRBJ1-4; 7 bases agree with TRBD1. Trimming removed 7 bases from V and 8 bases from J; junction bases left unmatched: 13. This CDR3 spans 14 amino acids. Germline lookup yields CDR1 SQVTM and CDR2 ANQGSEA.

This chain uses TRBV19 with TRBJ1-5, with D perhaps matching TRBD1 (5 bases). Germline assignment: CDR1 LNHDA and CDR2 SQIVND (reference sequence). The CDR3 has 15 amino acids. V lost 1 base and J lost 3, with 10 bases in between. The CDR3 bases are TGTGCCAGTAGTATAGGGGCAGGGCCCAATCAGCCCCAGCATTTT. It is translated as CASSIGAGPNQPQHF.

DNA of the CDR3: TGTGCCAGCAGGATGGGGGGAGGGAGCTCCTACGAGCAGTACTTC. Its translation is CASRMGGGSSYEQYF. V gene TRBV6-5 combines with J gene TRBJ2-7; 7 nucleotides match TRBD2. V was pared by 6 bases and J by 0 bases, with 8 bases of the junction left unmatched. Germline V gene sequence: CDR1 MNHEY, CDR2 SVGAGI. CDR3 length equals 15 residues.

V is TRBV27 and J is TRBJ1-2, with 7 bases matching TRBD1. This CDR3 contains 15 residues. Germline CDR1 is MNHEY and CDR2 is SMNVEV (reference sequence). Unmatched junction bases numbered 14, after V lost 2 bases and J lost 11 bases. CDR3 in amino acids: CASSLLPLDRRPYTF. The CDR3 coding sequence is TGTGCCAGCAGTTTACTCCCCTTGGACAGGAGGCCGTACACCTTC.

The chain is built from TRBV12-3 or TRBV12-4 and TRBJ1-1; D gene uncertain. Trimming shortened V by 6 bases and J by 5 bases, and 13 bases separated the two germline ends. The CDR3 extends over 13 amino acids. CDR3: CASSLSEETEAFF. The CDR3 nucleotides read TGTGCCAGCAGCCTGTCTGAGGAAACTGAAGCTTTCTTT.

The rearrangement links TRBV28 to TRBJ2-5, with 10 bases lining up with TRBD2. With V trimmed by 3 bases and J by 1 base, 8 bases remained unmatched. The length of the CDR3 is 17 residues. The germline V gene encodes CDR1 MDHEN and CDR2 SYDVKM. The CDR3, as DNA: TGTGCCAGCAGTTTTTCCCGAGCGGGAGGGCCCCAAGAGACCCAGTACTTC. This encodes CASSFSRAGGPQETQYF.

The chain links TRBV27 to TRBJ1-1, with TRBD1 matching 9 bases. The CDR3 length is 14 residues. With 6 bases clipped from V and 2 bases from J, the junction kept 4 bases outside the gene matches. Looked up from germline, CDR1 is MNHEY and CDR2 is SMNVEV (reference sequence). As DNA, the CDR3 is TGTGCCAGCAGATTACAGGGGGCCAACACTGAAGCTTTCTTT. Translated: CASRLQGANTEAFF.

The CDR3, as DNA: TGTGCCAGCAAGGTCATGGGCTGGTGGCCCTCGAACACCGGGGAGCTGTTTTTT. Translated: CASKVMGWWPSNTGELFF. The chain carries TRBV27 and TRBJ2-2; unclear D gene. Germline V gene lookup returns CDR1 MNHEY and CDR2 SMNVEV (reference sequence). The CDR3 spans 18 residues. Trimming removed 7 bases from V and 0 bases from J, with 21 bases in between.

This sequence joins TRBV28 and TRBJ2-5, with D possibly matching TRBD2 (6 bases). V was pared by 4 bases and J by 13 bases, with 16 bases between. The length of the CDR3 is 12 residues. The germline CDR1 and CDR2 sequences are MDHEN and SYDVKM. The CDR3 protein is CASSSSERSGYF. The CDR3 nucleotides read TGTGCCAGCAGTTCTAGCGAGCGATCAGGGTACTTC.

This chain links TRBV6-5 with TRBJ2-7; D remains unclear. Germline loops: CDR1 MNHEY, CDR2 SVGAGI. The CDR3 is made up of 13 amino acids. Trimming left V 0 bases short and J 6 bases short, with 9 bases between. CDR3: CASSYSTGSEQYF. The CDR3 DNA sequence: TGTGCCAGCAGTTACTCGACGGGTTCCGAGCAGTACTTC.

The chain couples TRBV4-1 to TRBJ1-6; 9 nucleotides align to TRBD1. V was clipped by 0 bases and J by 6 bases; unmatched bases: 15. The CDR3 totals 20 residues. CDR1 is MGHRA and CDR2 is YSYEKL in the germline V gene. The CDR3 region has the DNA TGCGCCAGCAGCCAAGACCGACCGGGACAGGGAGCTCCGGGTAATTCACCCCTCCACTTT. Translating it yields CASSQDRPGQGAPGNSPLHF.

This chain uses TRBV27 with TRBJ2-7; possible D gene TRBD2, 7 bases. The CDR3 is 19 residues long. V lost 0 bases and J lost 3, with 24 bases in between. Germline CDR1 reads MNHEY; CDR2 reads SMNVEV (reference sequence). CDR3 sequence reads: CASSLSVGGGEEPGYEQYF. CDR3 DNA: TGTGCCAGCAGTTTATCGGTGGGAGGGGGAGAGGAGCCCGGCTACGAGCAGTACTTC.

V usage is TRBV14 and J usage is TRBJ2-3; the match to TRBD2 covers 15 bases. CDR1 SGHDN and CDR2 FVKESK come from the germline V gene. Trimming took 4 bases from V and 2 from J; bases not matched to a gene: 7. The CDR3 covers 18 residues. The chain's CDR3 is CASSPRTSGRATTDTQYF. In DNA form, the CDR3 reads TGTGCCAGCAGCCCCCGGACTAGCGGGAGGGCCACCACAGATACGCAGTATTTT.

V usage is TRBV5-1 and J usage is TRBJ1-2, with a possible D match to TRBD1 (5 bases). The germline CDR1 and CDR2 sequences are SGHRS and YFSETQ. The CDR3 contains 16 residues. The V end was cut by 4 bases, the J end by 8 bases, with 24 bases between. CDR3: CASSRIQGRGSGGYTF. The CDR3 nucleotides are TGCGCCAGCAGCCGGATTCAGGGAAGAGGAAGTGGGGGCTACACCTTC.

The chain uses TRBV6-1 and TRBJ1-3, with a weak D call TRBD1 (5 bases). V was shortened by 4 bases and J by 9 bases, with 22 bases between the two germline ends. From germline, CDR1 is MNHNS and CDR2 SASEGT. The CDR3 sequence is 16 residues long. CDR3 sequence: CASSVMAGSPGGTIYF. In DNA, the CDR3 is TGTGCCAGCAGTGTTATGGCGGGGTCCCCGGGGGGCACCATATATTTT.

The sample holds a few counts of this clone. The chain uses TRBV4-1 and TRBJ2-2; the D is unclear. V gave up 1 base and J gave up 6 bases, with 6 bases separating them. Germline loops: CDR1 MGHRA, CDR2 YSYEKL. The CDR3 covers 13 residues. In DNA form, the CDR3 reads TGCGCCAGCAGCCAAGTTAAGCCCGGGGAGCTGTTTTTT. Translating gives CASSQVKPGELFF.

This clone occurred once. This chain links TRBV28 with TRBJ2-3; 8 bases fit TRBD1. The CDR3 covers 15 residues. Germline loops: CDR1 MDHEN, CDR2 SYDVKM. The trim removed 9 bases at V and 9 bases at J, leaving 17 bases unmatched. The CDR3 is CASLDPGQATRTQYF. CDR3 coding DNA: TGTGCCAGTTTGGATCCGGGACAGGCGACCCGAACGCAGTATTTT.

The V call is TRBV28, the J call TRBJ1-1, with 10 bases that match TRBD1. V was clipped by 4 bases and J by 5 bases; unmatched bases: 10. The CDR3 consists of 16 residues. CDR1 MDHEN and CDR2 SYDVKM come from the germline V gene. CDR3 nucleotides: TGTGCCAGCAGTTCTCCGGGACAGGGGATAGAGACTGAAGCTTTCTTT. Protein sequence: CASSSPGQGIETEAFF.